The entry below gives a single T cell receptor beta chain sequence along with its context. The antigen remains undetermined. The data were obtained in a study of shared clonotypes between healthy human individuals. Study outcomes and limitations: The expectation was that sequencing depth would affect clonotype sharing among donors. Generally, naive subsets (rather than memory subsets) showed larger estimated richness.

Trimming left V 2 bases short and J 2 bases short, with 6 bases between. Germline CDR1 and CDR2: SGDLS and YYNGEE. This CDR3 region has 13 residues. Over several immunoSEQ plates, each subset's genomic DNA was distributed in even portions. Replicate PCRs from sorted subsets contained around 200 ng DNA, which is some 30,000 T cell genomes. Some clones are missing from TCRdb's copy, which holds only in-frame ones; the method was immunoSEQ multiplex PCR. This sample has about 1 million clones, with about 75% found just once. V is TRBV9 and J is TRBJ2-3, with D unresolved. Material for sequencing was memory CD4+ T cells sorted from blood. Subset defined: CD45RA-negative fraction. This receptor was obtained from a man between 18 and 35 years old in good health. The CDR3 bases are TGTGCCAGCAGCGTCTCCTACACAGATACGCAGTATTTT. This codes for CASSVSYTDTQYF.